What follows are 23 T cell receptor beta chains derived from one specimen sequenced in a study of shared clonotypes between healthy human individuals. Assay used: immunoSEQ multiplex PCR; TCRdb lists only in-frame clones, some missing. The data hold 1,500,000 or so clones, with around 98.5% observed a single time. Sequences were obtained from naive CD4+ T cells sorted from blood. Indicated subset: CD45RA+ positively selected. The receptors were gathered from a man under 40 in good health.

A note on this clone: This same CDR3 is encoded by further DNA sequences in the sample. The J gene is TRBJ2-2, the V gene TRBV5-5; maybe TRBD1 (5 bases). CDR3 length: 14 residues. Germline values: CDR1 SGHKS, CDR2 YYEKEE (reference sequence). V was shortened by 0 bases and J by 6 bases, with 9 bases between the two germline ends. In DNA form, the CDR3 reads TGTGCCAGCAGCTTGGCGACAGTCCCCGGGGAGCTGTTTTTT. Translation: CASSLATVPGELFF.

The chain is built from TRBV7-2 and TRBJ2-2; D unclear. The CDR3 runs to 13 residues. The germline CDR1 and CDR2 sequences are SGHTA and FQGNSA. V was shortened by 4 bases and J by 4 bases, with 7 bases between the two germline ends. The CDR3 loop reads CASSSIGTGELFF. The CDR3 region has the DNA TGTGCCAGCAGCTCTATCGGCACCGGGGAGCTGTTTTTT.

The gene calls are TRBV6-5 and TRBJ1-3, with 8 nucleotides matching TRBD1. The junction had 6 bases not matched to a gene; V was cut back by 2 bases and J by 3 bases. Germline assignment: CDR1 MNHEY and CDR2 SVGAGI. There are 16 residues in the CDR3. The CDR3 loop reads CASSYGQGAVGNTIYF. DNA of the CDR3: TGTGCCAGCAGTTACGGGCAGGGGGCGGTTGGAAACACCATATATTTT.

CDR3 in DNA: TGTGCCAGCAGCCCGAACCCAGGGGCGCGGGATGATACGCAGTATTTT. Protein product: CASSPNPGARDDTQYF. This chain connects TRBV7-9 to TRBJ2-3; D tentatively fits TRBD1 or TRBD2 (6 bases each). From germline, CDR1 is SEHNR and CDR2 FQNEAQ (reference sequence). The CDR3 totals 16 residues. The V gene lost 5 bases and the J gene lost 6 bases, with 21 bases spanning the gap.

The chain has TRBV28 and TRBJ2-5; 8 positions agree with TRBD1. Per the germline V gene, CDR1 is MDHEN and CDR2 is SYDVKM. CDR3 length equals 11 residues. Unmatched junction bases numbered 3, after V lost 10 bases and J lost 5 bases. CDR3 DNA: TGTGCCACCAGGGGGCGGGAGACCCAGTACTTC. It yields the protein CATRGRETQYF.

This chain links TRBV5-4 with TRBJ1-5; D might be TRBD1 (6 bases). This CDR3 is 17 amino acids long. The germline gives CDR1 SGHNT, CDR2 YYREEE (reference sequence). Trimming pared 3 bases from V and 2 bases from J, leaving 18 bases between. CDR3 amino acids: CASSSTNRARGNQPQHF. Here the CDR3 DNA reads TGTGCCAGCAGCTCGACTAACAGGGCAAGAGGCAATCAGCCCCAGCATTTT.

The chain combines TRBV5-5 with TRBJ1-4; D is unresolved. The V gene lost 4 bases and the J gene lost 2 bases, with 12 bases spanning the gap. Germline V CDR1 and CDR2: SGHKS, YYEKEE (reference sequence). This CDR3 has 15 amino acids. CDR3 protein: CASSPPGGTNEKLFF. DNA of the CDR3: TGTGCCAGCAGCCCCCCAGGTGGTACTAATGAAAAACTGTTTTTT.

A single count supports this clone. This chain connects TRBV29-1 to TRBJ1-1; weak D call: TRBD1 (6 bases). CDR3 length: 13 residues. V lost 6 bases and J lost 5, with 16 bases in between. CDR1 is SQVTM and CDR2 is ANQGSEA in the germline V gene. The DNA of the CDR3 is TGCAGCGTAGAGGGACGAGGGGGGACTGAAGCTTTCTTT. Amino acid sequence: CSVEGRGGTEAFF.

The CDR3 reads CASSRERALSGNTIYF. CDR3 DNA: TGTGCCAGCTCAAGGGAGAGGGCCCTCTCTGGAAACACCATATATTTT. The chain is built from TRBV18 and TRBJ1-3; no clear D. The V end was cut by 5 bases, the J end by 0 bases, with 14 bases between. Germline values: CDR1 KGHSH, CDR2 LQKENI. The CDR3 totals 16 residues.

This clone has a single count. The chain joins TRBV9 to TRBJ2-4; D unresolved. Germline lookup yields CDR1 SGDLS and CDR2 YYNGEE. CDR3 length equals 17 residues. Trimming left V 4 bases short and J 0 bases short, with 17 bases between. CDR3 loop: CASSPQTLYLAKNIQYF. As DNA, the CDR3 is TGTGCCAGCAGCCCCCAGACCCTCTACCTAGCCAAAAACATTCAGTACTTC.

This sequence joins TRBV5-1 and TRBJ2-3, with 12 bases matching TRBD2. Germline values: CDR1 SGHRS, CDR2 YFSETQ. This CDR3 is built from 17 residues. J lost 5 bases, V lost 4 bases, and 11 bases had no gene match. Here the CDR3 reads CASSPSLAGGFKDTQYF. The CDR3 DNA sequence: TGCGCCAGCAGCCCATCCCTAGCGGGAGGGTTCAAAGATACGCAGTATTTT.

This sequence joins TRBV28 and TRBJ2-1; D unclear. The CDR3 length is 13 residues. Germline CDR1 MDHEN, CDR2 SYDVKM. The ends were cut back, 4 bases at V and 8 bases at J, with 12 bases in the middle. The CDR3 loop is CASSSPTWDEQFF. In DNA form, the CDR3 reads TGTGCCAGCAGTTCCCCGACCTGGGATGAGCAGTTCTTC.

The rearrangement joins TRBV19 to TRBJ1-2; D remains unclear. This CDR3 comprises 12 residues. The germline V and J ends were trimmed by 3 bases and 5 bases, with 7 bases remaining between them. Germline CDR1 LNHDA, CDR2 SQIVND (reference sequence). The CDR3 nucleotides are TGTGCCAGTAGTATCAACTTATATGGCTACACCTTC. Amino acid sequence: CASSINLYGYTF.

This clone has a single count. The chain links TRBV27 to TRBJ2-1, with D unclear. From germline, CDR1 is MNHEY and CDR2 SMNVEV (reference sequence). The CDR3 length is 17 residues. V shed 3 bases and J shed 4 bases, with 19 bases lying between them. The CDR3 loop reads CASSFISLGSSYNEQFF. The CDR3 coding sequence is TGTGCCAGCAGTTTTATATCCCTCGGCAGCAGTTACAATGAGCAGTTCTTC.

The CDR3 DNA reads TGTGCCAGCAGCCAGTACTCGGAGGCGACGAACACTGAAGCTTTCTTT. It yields the protein CASSQYSEATNTEAFF. This chain links TRBV7-9 with TRBJ1-1; D not resolved. CDR3 length: 16 residues. Trimming took off 5 bases at V and 1 base at J, with 17 bases between the two ends. The germline V gene encodes CDR1 SEHNR and CDR2 FQNEAQ (reference sequence).

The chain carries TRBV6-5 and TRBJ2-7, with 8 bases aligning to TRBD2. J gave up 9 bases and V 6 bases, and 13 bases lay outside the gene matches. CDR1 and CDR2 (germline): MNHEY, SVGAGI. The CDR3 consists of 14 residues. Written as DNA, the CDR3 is TGTGCCAGCAGATCGGGACTAGGGCTGAGGGGGCAGTACTTC. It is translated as CASRSGLGLRGQYF.

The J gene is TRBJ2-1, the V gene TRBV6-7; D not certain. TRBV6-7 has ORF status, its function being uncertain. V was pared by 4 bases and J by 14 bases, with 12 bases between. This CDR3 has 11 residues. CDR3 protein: CASSWADREFF. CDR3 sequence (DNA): TGTGCCAGCAGTTGGGCGGATAGGGAGTTCTTC.

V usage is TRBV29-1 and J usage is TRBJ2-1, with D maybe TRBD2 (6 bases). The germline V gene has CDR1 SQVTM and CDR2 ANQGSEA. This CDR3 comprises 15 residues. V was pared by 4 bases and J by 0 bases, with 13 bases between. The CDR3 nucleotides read TGCAGCGTTGGCGAGCGGGCGATCTCCTACAATGAGCAGTTCTTC. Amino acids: CSVGERAISYNEQFF.

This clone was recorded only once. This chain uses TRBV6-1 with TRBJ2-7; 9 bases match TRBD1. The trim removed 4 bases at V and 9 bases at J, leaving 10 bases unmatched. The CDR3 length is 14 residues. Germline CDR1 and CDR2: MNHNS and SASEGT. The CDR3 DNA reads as TGTGCCAGCAGTGCCGGGACAGGGACCACGACGCAGTACTTC. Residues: CASSAGTGTTTQYF.

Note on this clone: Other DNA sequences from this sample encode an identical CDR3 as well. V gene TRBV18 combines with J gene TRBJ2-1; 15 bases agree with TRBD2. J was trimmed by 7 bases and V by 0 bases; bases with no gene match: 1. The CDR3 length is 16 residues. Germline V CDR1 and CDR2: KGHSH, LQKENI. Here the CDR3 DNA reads TGTGCCAGCTCACCACCCGGACTAGCGGGAGGGAATGAGCAGTTCTTC. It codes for CASSPPGLAGGNEQFF.

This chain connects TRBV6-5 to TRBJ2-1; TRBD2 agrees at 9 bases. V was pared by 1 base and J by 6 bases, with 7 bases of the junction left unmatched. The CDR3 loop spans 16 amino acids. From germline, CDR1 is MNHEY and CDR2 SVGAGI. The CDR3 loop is CASSYFISGSGNEQFF. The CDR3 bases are TGTGCCAGCAGTTACTTCATTAGCGGGAGTGGCAATGAGCAGTTCTTC.

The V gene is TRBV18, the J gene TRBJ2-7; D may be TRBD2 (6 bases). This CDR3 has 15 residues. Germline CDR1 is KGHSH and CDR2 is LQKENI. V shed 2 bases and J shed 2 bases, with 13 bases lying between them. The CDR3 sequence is CASSPDGGKPYEQYF. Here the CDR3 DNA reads TGTGCCAGCTCACCAGATGGGGGGAAACCCTACGAGCAGTACTTC.

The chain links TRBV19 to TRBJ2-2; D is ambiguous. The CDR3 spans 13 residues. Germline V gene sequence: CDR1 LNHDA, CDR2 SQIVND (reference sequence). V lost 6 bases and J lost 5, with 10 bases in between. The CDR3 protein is CASSPTWTGELFF. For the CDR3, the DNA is TGTGCCAGTAGCCCGACCTGGACCGGGGAGCTGTTTTTT.